Listed below are T cell receptor beta chains from one sample, sequenced in a study of cytomegalovirus exposure and HLA in healthy donors. Produced via immunoSEQ multiplex PCR; TCRdb's table is partial and in-frame only. The table lists about 150,000 clones, around four fifths of them singletons. Sequencing was carried out using PBMCs. Receptors were obtained from a boy aged 2 to 10 in good health and CMV-seronegative. The CDR3 runs from the conserved cysteine through the conserved F or W. The D gene is left open where the match is weak. Size tells how often a clone was seen (once, few, many) or the class of an expanded clone, and some rows leave it out.

>TRBJ2-3|NA|TRBD1|TRBV7-8
CASSASRQGADTQYF
TGTGCCAGCAGCGCGTCAAGACAGGGGGCAGATACGCAGTATTTT
>TRBJ1-5|NA|NA|TRBV27
CASLPIWGGNQPQHF
TGTGCCAGCCTCCCCATTTGGGGGGGAAATCAGCCCCAGCATTTT
>TRBJ2-3|NA|TRBD2|TRBV27
CASRVAGGLTDTQYF
TGTGCCAGCCGGGTAGCGGGAGGACTCACAGATACGCAGTATTTT
>TRBJ1-1|few|NA|TRBV7-6
CASSLRGNTEAFF
TGTGCCAGCAGCTTAAGGGGTAACACTGAAGCTTTCTTT
>TRBJ2-4|NA|TRBD2|TRBV7-2
CASSLDGGANIQYF
TGTGCCAGCAGCTTAGACGGGGGGGCGAACATTCAGTACTTC
>TRBJ1-1|NA|NA|TRBV5-1
CASSLAHTAMNTEAFF
TGCGCCAGCAGCTTGGCTCATACAGCCATGAACACTGAAGCTTTCTTT
>TRBJ1-5|NA|NA|TRBV15
CATSRVGGDQPQHF
TGTGCCACCAGCAGAGTGGGGGGGGATCAGCCCCAGCATTTT
>TRBJ1-2|NA|TRBD1|TRBV30
CAWSGTVAFGYTF
TGTGCCTGGTCCGGGACAGTGGCCTTTGGCTACACCTTC
>TRBJ1-1|NA|NA|TRBV30
CAWSVEGGTEAFF
TGTGCCTGGAGTGTAGAGGGCGGGACTGAAGCTTTCTTT
>TRBJ1-3|NA|NA|TRBV19
CASSITFSGNTIYF
TGTGCCAGTAGTATTACTTTCTCTGGAAACACCATATATTTT
>TRBJ2-1|NA|TRBD2|TRBV4-3
CASSQDPQRGYHEQFF
TGCGCCAGCAGCCAAGATCCCCAGCGGGGATACCATGAGCAGTTCTTC
>TRBJ2-1|once|TRBD2|TRBV29-1
CSVPNLPREAYNEQFF
TGCAGCGTCCCCAACCTGCCGCGGGAGGCGTACAATGAGCAGTTCTTC
>TRBJ2-1|NA|TRBD1|TRBV12-5
CASGSGQSSYNEQFF
TGTGCTAGTGGCTCGGGACAGAGCTCCTACAATGAGCAGTTCTTC
>TRBJ1-1|NA|TRBD1|TRBV6-5
CASRQGMNTEAFF
TGTGCCAGCAGACAGGGGATGAACACTGAAGCTTTCTTT
>TRBJ2-5|NA|NA|TRBV15
CATGGGPKTQYF
TGTGCCACCGGAGGGGGCCCCAAGACCCAGTACTTC
>TRBJ2-6|NA|NA|TRBV18
CASSPPIGGFVLTF
TGTGCCAGCTCACCACCGATCGGGGGTTTTGTCCTGACTTTC
>TRBJ1-1|NA|TRBD1|TRBV29-1
CSVGGDRTGGNTEAFF
TGCAGCGTTGGCGGGGACAGGACGGGAGGAAACACTGAAGCTTTCTTT
>TRBJ2-3|NA|TRBD1|TRBV4-2
CASSQGPGQGAADTQYF
TGTGCCAGCAGCCAAGGGCCGGGACAGGGGGCAGCAGATACGCAGTATTTT
>TRBJ2-2|NA|TRBD1|TRBV6-1
CASSATGDLGELFF
TGTGCCAGCAGTGCGACAGGGGATCTCGGGGAGCTGTTTTTT
>TRBJ2-2|NA|TRBD2|TRBV30
CAWRLLADTGELFF
TGTGCCTGGAGGTTACTAGCGGATACCGGGGAGCTGTTTTTT
>TRBJ1-2|NA|TRBD1|TRBV4-1
CASSHEQRGRGRVEYGYTF
TGCGCCAGCAGCCACGAACAGAGGGGCAGGGGGCGCGTGGAATATGGCTACACCTTC
>TRBJ1-5|few|NA|TRBV5-6
CASSLGRSGNQPQHF
TGTGCCAGCAGCTTGGGCAGAAGTGGCAATCAGCCCCAGCATTTT
>TRBJ1-1|NA|NA|TRBV6-5
CASCYPGAYTEAFF
TGTGCCAGCTGCTATCCAGGGGCGTACACTGAAGCTTTCTTT
>TRBJ1-2|once|NA|TRBV30
CAWTILHKTGNYGYTF
TGTGCCTGGACAATACTACATAAGACAGGAAACTATGGCTACACCTTC
>TRBJ1-4|NA|NA|TRBV7-2
CASSLVKGPGEKLFF
TGTGCCAGCAGCTTAGTCAAGGGGCCCGGTGAAAAACTGTTTTTT
>TRBJ1-1|NA|TRBD1|TRBV12-5
CASGSPGQKSTEAFF
TGTGCTAGTGGTTCGCCGGGACAGAAATCCACTGAAGCTTTCTTT
>TRBJ2-2|NA|TRBD1|TRBV30
CAWNRDRNTGELFF
TGTGCCTGGAACCGGGACAGAAACACCGGGGAGCTGTTTTTT
>TRBJ1-2|NA|NA|TRBV29-1
CSVEDSSYGYTF
TGCAGCGTTGAAGATAGCAGCTATGGCTACACCTTC
>TRBJ2-7|NA|NA|TRBV7-2
CASSLSRSGEGYGYEQYF
TGTGCCAGCAGCTTATCTCGTTCAGGGGAAGGATACGGTTACGAGCAGTACTTC